This passage covers 10 T cell receptor beta chains from one sample sequenced in a study of blood T cell repertoires in COVID-19. Data came from immunoSEQ multiplex PCR; TCRdb stores just in-frame clones and leaves some out. This table holds roughly 250,000 clones, 82% found once. Source material: peripheral blood. All receptors derive from a woman older than 75 with active or convalescent COVID-19.

This chain uses TRBV3-1 (or the pseudogene TRBV3-2) with TRBJ2-1; the match to TRBD2 covers 12 bases. V was pared by 0 bases and J by 15 bases, with 6 bases of the junction left unmatched. This CDR3 has 14 amino acids. Germline values: CDR1 LGHDT, CDR2 YNNKEL (reference sequence). In DNA, the CDR3 is TGTGCCAGCAGCCAAGATTCTAGCGGGAGGGGGGGGTTCTTC. It specifies CASSQDSSGRGGFF.

The V and J genes are TRBV5-1 and TRBJ2-6; 7 positions agree with TRBD1. In germline, CDR1 is SGHRS, CDR2 YFSETQ. Trimming at V came to 1 base and at J to 2 bases, leaving 6 bases not matched to a gene. The CDR3 covers 17 residues. As DNA, the CDR3 is TGCGCCAGCAGCTTGAGGGGCAGGGGGACTGGGGCCAACGTCCTGACTTTC. Residues: CASSLRGRGTGANVLTF. The full variable domain, with the rest looked up from reference TRBV5-1 and TRBJ2-6, is KAGVTQTPRYLIKTRGQQVTLSCSPISGHRSVSWYQQTPGQGLQFLFEYFSETQRNKGNFPGRFSGRQFSNSRSEMNVSTLELGDSALYLCASSLRGRGTGANVLTFGAGSRLTVL.

The chain combines TRBV5-1 with TRBJ2-7; 7 bases align to TRBD2. Per the germline V gene, CDR1 is SGHRS and CDR2 is YFSETQ. Trimming at V came to 3 bases and at J to 4 bases, leaving 1 base not matched to a gene. CDR3 length: 12 amino acids. Here the CDR3 reads CASSSGGYEQYF. The CDR3 DNA sequence: TGCGCCAGCAGCTCGGGAGGTTACGAGCAGTACTTC. Using reference TRBV5-1 and TRBJ2-7 for the parts outside the CDR3, the full variable domain is KAGVTQTPRYLIKTRGQQVTLSCSPISGHRSVSWYQQTPGQGLQFLFEYFSETQRNKGNFPGRFSGRQFSNSRSEMNVSTLELGDSALYLCASSSGGYEQYFGPGTRLTVT.

The chain uses TRBV29-1 and TRBJ2-7; D is unclear. The CDR3 sequence is 14 residues long. Trimming removed 4 bases at V and 2 bases at J, with 15 bases between. Looked up from germline, CDR1 is SQVTM and CDR2 is ANQGSEA. The CDR3 sequence: CSVGSNLQPYEQYF. The CDR3 DNA follows: TGCAGCGTTGGGAGTAACCTACAACCCTACGAGCAGTACTTC.

The chain uses TRBV6-5 and TRBJ1-2; 8 bases are shared with TRBD1. V shed 0 bases, J shed 13 bases, and the junction held 7 bases outside the gene matches. The germline gives CDR1 MNHEY, CDR2 SVGAGI. The CDR3 has 13 residues. CDR3 residues: CASSYSNQGAATF. The CDR3 bases are TGTGCCAGCAGTTACTCGAACCAGGGGGCAGCCACCTTC.

This chain joins TRBV2 and TRBJ1-4; 7 nucleotides agree with TRBD1. J was trimmed by 5 bases and V by 6 bases; bases with no gene match: 12. The germline V gene has CDR1 SNHLY and CDR2 FYNNEI. CDR3 length equals 16 residues. CDR3 in amino acids: CASRRDSGLENEKLFF. DNA of the CDR3: TGTGCCAGCAGACGGGACAGCGGTCTCGAAAATGAAAAACTGTTTTTT.

V usage is TRBV5-1 and J usage is TRBJ2-3; D may be TRBD1 (6 bases). This CDR3 is built from 14 residues. The V and J ends lost 4 bases and 3 bases respectively, with 12 bases between them. Germline V gene lookup returns CDR1 SGHRS and CDR2 YFSETQ. CDR3 nucleotide sequence: TGCGCCAGCAGCGATACAGGGTTTACAGATACGCAGTATTTT. It is translated as CASSDTGFTDTQYF.

This chain joins TRBV19 and TRBJ1-2; maybe TRBD1 (6 bases). The CDR3 is 15 amino acids. V gave up 5 bases and J gave up 7 bases, with 20 bases separating them. Germline CDR1 and CDR2: LNHDA and SQIVND (reference sequence). CDR3 in amino acids: CASSARTETRVGYTF. The DNA of the CDR3 is TGTGCCAGTAGTGCCCGGACAGAGACCAGGGTTGGCTACACCTTC.

Worth noting for this clone: Other DNA sequences in this specimen translate into the identical CDR3. This chain joins TRBV3-1 (or the pseudogene TRBV3-2) and TRBJ2-3; TRBD2 matches 11 bases. The junction had 5 bases not matched to a gene; V was cut back by 4 bases and J by 2 bases. Germline-derived CDR1 and CDR2 are LGHDT and YNNKEL (reference sequence). The CDR3 contains 16 residues. The CDR3 DNA reads TGTGCCAGCAGCCCCCGGACTAGCGGGCCCACAGATACGCAGTATTTT. Its translation is CASSPRTSGPTDTQYF.

This chain joins TRBV30 and TRBJ1-5; TRBD1 matches 8 bases. Losses at the gene ends were 4 bases for V and 6 bases for J; bases not matched to a gene: 5. This CDR3 has 13 residues. Germline lookup yields CDR1 GTSNPN and CDR2 SVGIG (reference sequence). The DNA for the CDR3 is TGTGCCTGGACAAACAGGGGGGGTCAGCCCCAGCATTTT. Encoded protein: CAWTNRGGQPQHF.